The 18 T cell receptor beta chains in this list originate from one sample, sequenced in a study of T cell repertoires in ileal Crohn's disease. Time point meaning: neoterminal ileum biopsy at postoperative endoscopy, about 6 months after surgery. TCRdb's table, derived via immunoSEQ multiplex PCR, lists solely in-frame clones and lacks some. The table records about 13,000 clones, roughly 80% of them present only once. Material: ileal tissue. These receptors were collected from an adult with Crohn's disease.

The gene calls are TRBV4-2 and TRBJ2-1; no definite D call. Germline V lookup: CDR1 LGHNA, CDR2 YNFKEQ. There are 15 residues in the CDR3. The V end lost 1 base, the J end lost 2 bases, and 9 bases lay between the germline ends. The CDR3 nucleotides read TGTGCCAGCAGCCAAGTCTTGGGCACCTACAATGAGCAGTTCTTC. Protein sequence: CASSQVLGTYNEQFF.

The chain has TRBV15 and TRBJ1-1; a weak D match, TRBD1 (6 bases). The CDR3 runs to 15 residues. The V gene lost 5 bases and the J gene lost 0 bases, with 13 bases spanning the gap. Germline V gene data show CDR1 as LNHNV and CDR2 as YYDKDF (reference sequence). CDR3 sequence (DNA): TGTGCCACCAGCCCAAGAGGGACAATGAACACTGAAGCTTTCTTT. Translation: CATSPRGTMNTEAFF.

This clone was picked up a small number of times. The chain uses TRBV29-1 and TRBJ2-2; 7 bases are a match to TRBD1. CDR3 length equals 15 residues. V lost 6 bases to trimming and J lost 4 bases; unmatched junction nucleotides: 11. Per germline, CDR1 SQVTM and CDR2 ANQGSEA. This CDR3 reads CSVRNPDRSTGELFF. In DNA form, the CDR3 reads TGCAGCGTCAGAAACCCGGACAGGAGCACCGGGGAGCTGTTTTTT.

This clone was seen only once. The J gene is TRBJ2-5, the V gene TRBV7-9; TRBD2 might be the D (5 bases). This CDR3 region has 13 residues. The germline V gene has CDR1 SEHNR and CDR2 FQNEAQ (reference sequence). V lost 6 bases, J lost 0 bases, and 8 bases lay in between. CDR3 in amino acids: CASSPDYQETQYF. CDR3 bases: TGTGCCAGCAGTCCGGACTACCAAGAGACCCAGTACTTC.

By sample share, this clone is medium-sized. Other DNA sequences in this sample translate to the same CDR3. V usage is TRBV10-2 and J usage is TRBJ1-2; perhaps TRBD1 as D (5 bases). CDR1 is WSHSY and CDR2 is SAAADI in the germline V gene. Trimming took off 5 bases at V and 4 bases at J, with 11 bases between the two ends. The CDR3 extends over 13 amino acids. CDR3 bases: TGCGCCAGCAGTCCGGGGGTAGGCTATGGCTACACCTTC. Amino acid sequence: CASSPGVGYGYTF.

The V and J genes are TRBV6-1 and TRBJ1-5; D perhaps matches TRBD1 (5 bases). Germline CDR1 and CDR2: MNHNS and SASEGT. The CDR3 totals 15 residues. V was shortened by 9 bases and J by 3 bases, with 18 bases between the two germline ends. The CDR3 is CASGRSDSYNQPQHF. The CDR3 DNA reads as TGTGCCAGTGGCCGATCAGACAGCTACAATCAGCCCCAGCATTTT.

The chain recombines TRBV30 with TRBJ2-1; D is possibly TRBD2 (5 bases). This CDR3 has 14 residues. The germline CDR1 and CDR2 sequences are GTSNPN and SVGIG (reference sequence). The germline V and J ends were trimmed by 3 bases and 5 bases, with 14 bases remaining between them. The CDR3 here is CAWRAWGVNNEQFF. For the CDR3, the DNA is TGTGCCTGGAGGGCCTGGGGAGTTAACAATGAGCAGTTCTTC.

V and J are TRBV21-1 and TRBJ2-7; the DNA was not used to check the table's D call, TRBD2. TRBV21-1 is tagged as a pseudogene. The length of the CDR3 is 14 residues. CDR3 coding DNA: TGTGCCAGCAGCTCCACCGGGAGATCCTACGAGCAGTACTTC. Translating gives CASSSTGRSYEQYF.

The chain is built from TRBV4-2 and TRBJ2-1, with 12 bases that match TRBD2. The CDR3 has 14 residues. V lost 4 bases to trimming and J lost 15 bases; unmatched junction nucleotides: 10. Germline-derived CDR1 and CDR2 are LGHNA and YNFKEQ. CDR3 nucleotide sequence: TGTGCCAGCAGCCCCGGACTAGCGGGATATGTGCCGTTCTTC. Its translation is CASSPGLAGYVPFF.

The chain combines TRBV9 with TRBJ1-1; D is uncertain. Trimming removed 0 bases from V and 1 base from J, with 4 bases in between. The CDR3 runs to 13 residues. Germline CDR1 and CDR2: SGDLS and YYNGEE. The CDR3 DNA is TGTGCCAGCAGCGTAGTATCGAACACTGAAGCTTTCTTT. Its protein is CASSVVSNTEAFF.

This rearrangement joins TRBV5-1 to TRBJ1-2, with 8 bases that match TRBD1. Per the germline V gene, CDR1 is SGHRS and CDR2 is YFSETQ. The trim removed 4 bases at V and 8 bases at J, leaving 19 bases unmatched. CDR3 size: 17 residues. This chain's CDR3 is CASSPPTRTGQSEGYTF. CDR3 DNA sequence: TGCGCCAGCAGCCCACCAACCCGGACAGGGCAGTCAGAAGGCTACACCTTC.

V and J are TRBV4-2 and TRBJ2-1; TRBD1 might be the D (5 bases). V was clipped by 0 bases and J by 4 bases, with 10 bases between them. Germline-derived CDR1 and CDR2 are LGHNA and YNFKEQ. This CDR3 is 15 amino acids long. CDR3 sequence reads: CASSQDGQGYNEQFF. CDR3 DNA sequence: TGTGCCAGCAGCCAAGATGGGCAGGGATACAATGAGCAGTTCTTC.

The V and J genes are TRBV2 and TRBJ2-5; 10 bases are shared with TRBD1. The length of the CDR3 is 14 residues. Germline assignment: CDR1 SNHLY and CDR2 FYNNEI. The ends lost 7 bases at V and 11 bases at J; junction bases unmatched: 13. CDR3: CASTIFDRGHEQYF. DNA of the CDR3: TGTGCCAGCACTATTTTCGACAGGGGGCATGAGCAGTACTTC.

The genes are TRBV6-1 and TRBJ2-7; a weak D match, TRBD2 (6 bases). V dropped 2 bases and J dropped 5 bases, with 13 bases sitting between them. The CDR3 extends over 14 amino acids. The germline gives CDR1 MNHNS, CDR2 SASEGT. Here the CDR3 DNA reads TGTGCCAGCAGTGAACTCGGAGGGCGCCACGAGCAGTACTTC. Protein: CASSELGGRHEQYF.

The rearrangement uses TRBV10-3 and TRBJ2-6, with D perhaps TRBD1 (5 bases). The germline gives CDR1 ENHRY, CDR2 SYGVKD. The V end lost 1 base, the J end lost 1 base, and 11 bases lay between the germline ends. The CDR3 totals 17 residues. CDR3 DNA: TGTGCCATCAGTGAGTGGTTAAGGGGTTCTGGGGCCAACGTCCTGACTTTC. It codes for CAISEWLRGSGANVLTF.

This clone appeared once. The chain uses TRBV18 and TRBJ2-7; D not certain. The V end lost 0 bases, the J end lost 2 bases, and 8 bases lay between the germline ends. Looked up from germline, CDR1 is KGHSH and CDR2 is LQKENI. The CDR3 spans 14 residues. The CDR3 sequence: CASSPPIRTYEQYF. Here the CDR3 DNA reads TGTGCCAGCTCACCACCAATCAGAACCTACGAGCAGTACTTC.

This rearrangement joins TRBV30 to TRBJ1-3, with a possible D match to TRBD1 (6 bases). Trimming removed 4 bases from V and 0 bases from J, with 10 bases in between. This CDR3 has 14 amino acids. Germline V gene data show CDR1 as GTSNPN and CDR2 as SVGIG (reference sequence). CDR3 protein: CAWNPGDSGNTIYF. The CDR3, as DNA: TGTGCCTGGAACCCAGGGGACTCTGGAAACACCATATATTTT.

The J gene is TRBJ2-3, the V gene TRBV7-8; D remains ambiguous. Trimming took off 2 bases at V and 2 bases at J, with 17 bases between the two ends. The CDR3 covers 17 residues. Germline lookup yields CDR1 SGHVS and CDR2 FQNEAQ. CDR3 in DNA: TGTGCCAGCAGCTTACGGTTTAGCTTACTGCTCACAGATACGCAGTATTTT. It is translated as CASSLRFSLLLTDTQYF.